This T cell receptor (beta chain) comes out of a study of blood T cell repertoires in COVID-19. The wider study: Samples came from the United States, Italy and Spain, spanning acute and convalescent COVID-19. Sample material is recorded as cDNA or gDNA derived from T cells, B-cell-depleted T cells, or PBMCs.

Participants reported their clinical history, and cohort assignment relied on those reports. Original processing methods: Reference gene primer amplification gave estimated nucleated cell counts. TCRdb's table, derived via immunoSEQ multiplex PCR, lists solely in-frame clones and lacks some. V and J calls and clone size follow that table, whereas D and trimming were derived from the DNA. Here the sample spans 350,000 to 450,000 clones, roughly nine tenths being singletons. Germline values: CDR1 LNHDA, CDR2 SQIVND (reference sequence). This CDR3 contains 16 residues. After removal of 2 bases from V and 4 bases from J, the junction contained 8 bases not matched to a gene.

The TCR sequence derives from a woman aged 40 to 49 who had been exposed to COVID-19. The V gene is TRBV19, the J gene TRBJ2-5; 9 nucleotides align to TRBD1. The sequenced sample was PBMCs or T cells enriched from blood (not recorded which). The CDR3 DNA is TGTGCCAGTAGTATACACCGGGACAGGGACGGAGAGACCCAGTACTTC. Translation gives CASSIHRDRDGETQYF.